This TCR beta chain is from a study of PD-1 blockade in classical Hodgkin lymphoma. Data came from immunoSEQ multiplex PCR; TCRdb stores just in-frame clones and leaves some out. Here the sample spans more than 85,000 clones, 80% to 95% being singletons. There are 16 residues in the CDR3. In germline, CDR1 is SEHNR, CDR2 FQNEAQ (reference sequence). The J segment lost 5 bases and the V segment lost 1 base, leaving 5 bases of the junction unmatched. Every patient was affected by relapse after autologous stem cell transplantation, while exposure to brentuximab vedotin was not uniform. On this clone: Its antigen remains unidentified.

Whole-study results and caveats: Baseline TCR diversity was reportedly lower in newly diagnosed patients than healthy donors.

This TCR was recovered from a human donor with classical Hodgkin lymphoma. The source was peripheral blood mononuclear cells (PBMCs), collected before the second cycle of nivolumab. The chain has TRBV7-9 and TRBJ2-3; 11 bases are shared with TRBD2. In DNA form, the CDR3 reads TGTGCCAGCAGCTTAGGTAGCGGGAGGGCCGTAGATACGCAGTATTTT. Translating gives CASSLGSGRAVDTQYF.